The T cell receptor beta chain under discussion was sequenced for a study of identical twins. Study observations and caveats: Invariant populations such as MAIT and iNKT cells could partly muddle zero-insertion analyses. Whereas memory repertoires showed no such difference, abundant cord blood beta clonotypes carried fewer insertions.

A universal primer site was created by template switching, with the cDNA bearing unique molecular identifiers. TCRdb re-called the 5' RACE reads with MiXCR, one entry per CDR3 protein. The sample shows roughly 1.6 million distinct CDR3 sequences, about 30% of them seen only once. Notes on this clonotype: Its antigen is still unknown.

Germline V gives CDR1 DFQATT, CDR2 SNEGSKA (reference sequence). The ends lost 2 bases at V and 9 bases at J; junction bases unmatched: 3. The CDR3 is 12 residues long. This chain uses TRBV20-1 with TRBJ2-1, with TRBD1 identical over 8 bases. This sequence originates from a newborn girl in good health. Sequencing was carried out using cord blood. CDR3 nucleotide sequence: TGCAGTGCTAGACAGGGGGCGAGTGAGCAGTTCTTC. It specifies CSARQGASEQFF.